Here is one T cell receptor beta chain with its context. The data belong to a study of blood T cell repertoires in COVID-19. Study-level background: Sources were T cells, B-cell-depleted T cells, or PBMCs; the material itself was cDNA or gDNA.

Germline loops: CDR1 SGHAT, CDR2 FQNNGV. Trimming removed 2 bases at V and 0 bases at J, with 11 bases between. The CDR3 covers 15 residues. In the authors' methods: For nucleated cells, counts were estimated from reference gene primer amplification. Repertoires were generated with immunoSEQ multiplex PCR, while TCRdb's copy carries only in-frame clones and drops some. V, J and clone size reflect that table, while D and trimming were determined from the DNA. This table holds 100,000 or so clones, about nine tenths found once. The chain links TRBV11-2 to TRBJ2-7, with D perhaps TRBD2 (5 bases). Sequenced: peripheral blood. This sequence originates from a middle-aged man with active COVID-19. CDR3 bases: TGTGCCAGCAGCTTAAGTAACGGAGGCTCCTACGAGCAGTACGTC. Protein product: CASSLSNGGSYEQYV.